These 13 T cell receptor beta chains were sequenced from one sample in a study of T cell responses to AZD1222 COVID-19 vaccine. The method was immunoSEQ multiplex PCR; TCRdb's version includes in-frame clones alone and lacks a portion of them. Here the sample spans about 91,000 clones, about 88% being singletons. The sequencing used peripheral blood, collected on day 0 of AZD1222 vaccination. The receptors stem from an adult in good health.

With respect to this clone: A junction boundary mismatches the germline segment, possibly from a read error. The rearrangement links TRBV6-1 to TRBJ1-1; D might be TRBD1 (5 bases). In germline, CDR1 is MNHNS, CDR2 SASEGT. The CDR3 runs to 14 residues. CDR3 loop: CASREGHLRAEAFF. The CDR3 nucleotides are TGTGCCAGCAGGGAAGGACACCTAAGGGCTGAAGCTTTCTTT.

J is TRBJ2-7 and V is TRBV27; D tentatively reads TRBD1 or TRBD2 (7 bases each). The V gene's germline CDR1 is MNHEY and CDR2 SMNVEV (reference sequence). Trimming removed 5 bases from V and 3 bases from J, with 20 bases in between. This CDR3 comprises 16 residues. CDR3 amino acids: CASSRQKAGQFYEQYF. The CDR3 DNA reads as TGTGCCAGCAGTCGTCAAAAAGCGGGACAGTTCTACGAGCAGTACTTC.

The rearrangement uses TRBV28 and TRBJ1-4, with TRBD1 identical over 7 bases. The J segment lost 8 bases and the V segment lost 7 bases, leaving 10 bases of the junction unmatched. The germline gives CDR1 MDHEN, CDR2 SYDVKM. This CDR3 has 14 amino acids. CDR3 in DNA: TGTGCCAGCATCGTGGGGGCAGGGGGAGAAAAACTGTTTTTT. Protein sequence: CASIVGAGGEKLFF.

The chain employs TRBV11-2 and TRBJ2-7, with no clear D. Germline values: CDR1 SGHAT, CDR2 FQNNGV. CDR3 length: 11 residues. Trimming removed 2 bases from V and 9 bases from J, with 8 bases in between. CDR3 in DNA: TGTGCCAGCAGCTTAATCGGCGGGCAGTACTTC. Translated, it gives CASSLIGGQYF.

The V call is TRBV5-3, the J call TRBJ1-3; D might be TRBD1 (6 bases). TRBV5-3 is classed as an ORF, of uncertain function. V was trimmed by 7 bases and J by 2 bases, leaving 16 bases between them. CDR3 size: 15 residues. CDR3 sequence reads: CARPDPQGTGNTIYF. CDR3 bases: TGTGCCAGACCCGATCCCCAGGGGACTGGAAACACCATATATTTT.

The rearrangement links TRBV5-5 to TRBJ1-5; D unclear. Trimming stripped 0 bases from V and 0 bases from J, with 7 bases between. Per germline, CDR1 SGHKS and CDR2 YYEKEE (reference sequence). The CDR3 spans 15 residues. CDR3 coding DNA: TGTGCCAGCAGCTTGGAAGTTTATAGCAATCAGCCCCAGCATTTT. It codes for CASSLEVYSNQPQHF.

V and J are TRBV2 and TRBJ2-7; tentative D call: TRBD1 (5 bases). CDR3 length equals 12 residues. Per the germline V gene, CDR1 is SNHLY and CDR2 is FYNNEI. Trimming removed 7 bases from V and 6 bases from J, with 13 bases in between. The CDR3 DNA sequence: TGTGCCAGCACCTATGGAAGGGGCGAGCAGTACTTC. As protein: CASTYGRGEQYF.

The chain links TRBV20-1 to TRBJ1-2; a weak D match, TRBD1 (5 bases). Germline loops: CDR1 DFQATT, CDR2 SNEGSKA (reference sequence). This CDR3 is built from 13 residues. The V end lost 3 bases, the J end lost 4 bases, and 12 bases lay between the germline ends. DNA for the CDR3: TGCAGTGCTAGTCTCCAGGGTGGCTATGGCTACACCTTC. It is translated as CSASLQGGYGYTF.

The V call is TRBV3-1 (or the pseudogene TRBV3-2), the J call TRBJ1-6; 7 bases agree with TRBD1. With V trimmed by 6 bases and J by 8 bases, 7 bases remained unmatched. CDR3 length equals 14 residues. CDR1 and CDR2 from the germline V gene are LGHDT and YNNKEL (reference sequence). CDR3 sequence: CASRLGTVDSPLHF. The CDR3 DNA is TGTGCCAGCAGACTCGGGACAGTAGATTCACCCCTCCACTTT.

The table lists this clone with a count of one. This sequence joins TRBV4-1 and TRBJ1-5; D remains ambiguous. Trimming shortened V by 0 bases and J by 4 bases, and 10 bases separated the two germline ends. The CDR3 covers 15 residues. Germline loops: CDR1 MGHRA, CDR2 YSYEKL. CDR3 in amino acids: CASSQDPQTNQPQHF. The CDR3 region has the DNA TGCGCCAGCAGCCAAGATCCGCAGACTAATCAGCCCCAGCATTTT.

The chain employs TRBV6-5 and TRBJ1-1; D is possibly TRBD1 (6 bases). Germline V gene lookup returns CDR1 MNHEY and CDR2 SVGAGI. Trimming left V 4 bases short and J 5 bases short, with 17 bases between. This CDR3 region has 15 residues. The CDR3 bases are TGTGCCAGCAGTTTGGGCCAGGGGACCTCAACTGAAGCTTTCTTT. Translated: CASSLGQGTSTEAFF.

The rearrangement uses TRBV3-1 (or the pseudogene TRBV3-2) and TRBJ1-6; the D is unclear. This CDR3 is 15 amino acids long. Germline V gives CDR1 LGHDT, CDR2 YNNKEL (reference sequence). V was trimmed by 1 base and J by 4 bases, leaving 8 bases between them. CDR3 loop: CASSQVGVYNSPLHF. The CDR3 bases are TGTGCCAGCAGCCAAGTTGGAGTATATAATTCACCCCTCCACTTT.

The gene calls are TRBV7-8 and TRBJ1-5; the D is unclear. V was cut by 1 base and J by 5 bases, with 9 bases left in between. The V gene's germline CDR1 is SGHVS and CDR2 FQNEAQ. The CDR3 totals 14 residues. Written as DNA, the CDR3 is TGTGCCAGCAGCTTAGAAGGACTCGATCAGCCCCAGCATTTT. Amino acid sequence: CASSLEGLDQPQHF.